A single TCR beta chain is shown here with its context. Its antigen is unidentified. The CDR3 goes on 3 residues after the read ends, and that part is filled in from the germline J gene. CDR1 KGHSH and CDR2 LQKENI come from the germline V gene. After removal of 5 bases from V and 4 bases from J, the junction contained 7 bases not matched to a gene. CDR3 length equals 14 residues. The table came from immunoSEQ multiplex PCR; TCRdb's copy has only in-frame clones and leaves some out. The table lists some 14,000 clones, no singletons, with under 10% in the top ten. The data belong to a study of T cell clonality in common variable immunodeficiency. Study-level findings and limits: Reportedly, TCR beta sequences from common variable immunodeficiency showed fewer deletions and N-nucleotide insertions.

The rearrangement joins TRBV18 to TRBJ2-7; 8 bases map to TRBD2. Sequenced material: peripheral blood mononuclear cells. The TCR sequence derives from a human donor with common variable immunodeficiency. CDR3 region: CASSTGLGGYEQYF. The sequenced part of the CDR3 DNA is TGTGCCAGCTCAACGGGACTAGGGGGTTACGAG.